This T cell receptor (beta chain) was sequenced during a study of PD-L1 blockade in urothelial cancer. Points from the study as a whole: Durable-benefit patients had greater expansion of tumor-associated blood clones at 3 weeks.

Time point here: peripheral blood 6 weeks after treatment start. Patients had locally advanced or metastatic urothelial carcinoma. For this clone: Its antigen remains unidentified.

Libraries were prepared by immunoSEQ multiplex PCR; TCRdb keeps only in-frame clonotypes and omits some of them. The sample shows some 120,000 clones, 85% to 95% of them seen only once. CDR3 length equals 16 residues. V was cut by 5 bases and J by 3 bases, with 17 bases left in between. Per the germline V gene, CDR1 is LNHNV and CDR2 is YYDKDF (reference sequence). Sample: PBMCs, taken around atezolizumab (anti-PD-L1) treatment. The V and J genes are TRBV15 and TRBJ2-1; TRBD2 is a possible D gene (7 bases). This TCR was recovered from a man between 60 and 70 years old with urothelial cancer. The CDR3 DNA reads TGTGCCACCAGCCTCCTGGGCGGGGGCGGCTACAATGAGCAGTTCTTC. It specifies CATSLLGGGGYNEQFF.